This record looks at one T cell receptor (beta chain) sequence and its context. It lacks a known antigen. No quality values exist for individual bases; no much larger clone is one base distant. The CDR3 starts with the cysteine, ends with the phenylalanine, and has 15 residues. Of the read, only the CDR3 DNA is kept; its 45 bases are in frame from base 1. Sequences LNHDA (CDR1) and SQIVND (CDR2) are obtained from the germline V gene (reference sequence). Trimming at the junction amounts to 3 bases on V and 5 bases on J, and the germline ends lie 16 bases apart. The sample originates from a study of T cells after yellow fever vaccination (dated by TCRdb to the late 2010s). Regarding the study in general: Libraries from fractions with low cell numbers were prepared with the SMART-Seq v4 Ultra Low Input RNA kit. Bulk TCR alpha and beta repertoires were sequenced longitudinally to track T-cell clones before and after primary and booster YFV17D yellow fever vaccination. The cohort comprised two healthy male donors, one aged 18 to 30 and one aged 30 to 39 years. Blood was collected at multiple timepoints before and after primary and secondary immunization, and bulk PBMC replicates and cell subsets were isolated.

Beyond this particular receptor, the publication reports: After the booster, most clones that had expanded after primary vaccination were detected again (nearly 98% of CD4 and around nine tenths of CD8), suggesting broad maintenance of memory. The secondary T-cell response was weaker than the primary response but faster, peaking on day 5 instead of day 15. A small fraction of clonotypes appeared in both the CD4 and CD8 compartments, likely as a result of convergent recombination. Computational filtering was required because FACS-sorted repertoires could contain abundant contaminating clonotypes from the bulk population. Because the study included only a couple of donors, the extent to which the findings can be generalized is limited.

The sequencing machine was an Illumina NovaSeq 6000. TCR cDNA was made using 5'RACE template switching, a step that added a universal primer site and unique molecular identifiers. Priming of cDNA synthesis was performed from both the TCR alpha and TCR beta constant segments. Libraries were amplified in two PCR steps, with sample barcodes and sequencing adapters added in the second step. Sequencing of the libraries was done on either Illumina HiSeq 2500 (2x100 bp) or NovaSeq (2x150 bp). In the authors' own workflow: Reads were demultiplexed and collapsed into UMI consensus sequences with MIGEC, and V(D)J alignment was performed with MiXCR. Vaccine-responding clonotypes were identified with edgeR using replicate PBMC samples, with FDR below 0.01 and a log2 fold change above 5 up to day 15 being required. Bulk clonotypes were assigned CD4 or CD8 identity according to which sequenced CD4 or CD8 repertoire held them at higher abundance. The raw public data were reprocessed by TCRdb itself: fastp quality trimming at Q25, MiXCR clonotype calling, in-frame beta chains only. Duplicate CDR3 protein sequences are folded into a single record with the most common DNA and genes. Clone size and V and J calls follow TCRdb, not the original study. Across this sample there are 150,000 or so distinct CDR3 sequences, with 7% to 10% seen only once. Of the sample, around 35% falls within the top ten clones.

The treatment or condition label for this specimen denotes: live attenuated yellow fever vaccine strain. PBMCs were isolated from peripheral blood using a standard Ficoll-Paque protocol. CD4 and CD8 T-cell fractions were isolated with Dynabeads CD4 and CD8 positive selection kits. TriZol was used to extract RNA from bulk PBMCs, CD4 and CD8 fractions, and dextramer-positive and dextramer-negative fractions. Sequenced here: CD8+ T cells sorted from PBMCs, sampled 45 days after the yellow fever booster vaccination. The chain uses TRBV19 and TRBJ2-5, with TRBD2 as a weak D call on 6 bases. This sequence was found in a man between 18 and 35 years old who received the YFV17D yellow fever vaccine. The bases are TGTGCCAGTAGTATCGCGGGGTCCCTGGGGGAGACCCAGTACTTC. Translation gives CASSIAGSLGETQYF.